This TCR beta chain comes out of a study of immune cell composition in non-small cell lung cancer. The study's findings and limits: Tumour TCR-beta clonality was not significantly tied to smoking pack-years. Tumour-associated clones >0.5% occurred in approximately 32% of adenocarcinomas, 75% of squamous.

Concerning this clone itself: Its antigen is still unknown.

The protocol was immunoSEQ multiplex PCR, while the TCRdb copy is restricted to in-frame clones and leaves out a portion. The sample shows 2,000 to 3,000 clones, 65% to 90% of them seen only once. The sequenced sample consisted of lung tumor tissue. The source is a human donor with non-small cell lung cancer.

CDR3: CASSPEGSNFYNEQFF. The DNA of the CDR3 is TGTGCCAGCAGCCCAGAGGGATCCAATTTCTACAATGAGCAGTTCTTC. This chain joins TRBV11-3 and TRBJ2-1; maybe TRBD2 (5 bases). The V end was cut by 5 bases, the J end by 3 bases, with 17 bases between. Germline V gene sequence: CDR1 SGHNT, CDR2 YENEEA. This CDR3 region has 16 residues.